There are a few counts of the clone carrying this T cell receptor beta chain. Its antigen is as yet unknown. A multiplex PCR was run with 60 Vbeta primers and 13 Jbeta primers. Only in-frame clones appear in the TCRdb table, and some are missing; sequencing was by immunoSEQ multiplex PCR. The sample lists approximately 150,000 clones, roughly 73% occurring once. This specimen belongs to a study of cytomegalovirus exposure and HLA in healthy donors. Study observations and caveats: For TCR beta chains, V- and J-gene trimming was later linked to a missense DCLRE1C variant.

V shed 5 bases and J 3 bases; nucleotides not matched to a gene: 4. Germline V gene data show CDR1 as SGHRS and CDR2 as YFSETQ. The CDR3 length is 13 residues. The chain joins TRBV5-1 to TRBJ1-1, with 7 bases matching TRBD1. This sequence originates from a female donor in good health and CMV-seronegative. Input material: PBMCs. CDR3 bases: TGCGCCAGCAGACTTGGGACAGACACTGAAGCTTTCTTT. Protein product: CASRLGTDTEAFF.